This T cell receptor beta chain originates from a study of blood T cell repertoires in COVID-19. Overall study: Acute and convalescent COVID-19 specimens originated in the United States, Italy and Spain.

Under the authors' procedure: Estimates of nucleated cell counts were drawn from the amplification of reference gene primers. TCRdb keeps only in-frame clones here, not all; method: immunoSEQ multiplex PCR. V, J and clone size are taken as reported in that table, and D and trimming were inferred from the DNA itself. The data show around 120,000 clones, 65% to 85% seen once. The germline V gene has CDR1 SGHTA and CDR2 FQGNSA. CDR3 length equals 14 residues. The J segment lost 6 bases and the V segment lost 3 bases, leaving 8 bases of the junction unmatched. This chain links TRBV7-2 with TRBJ2-7; 7 bases line up with TRBD2. This TCR came from a man aged 80 or over with active or convalescent COVID-19. Material for sequencing was peripheral blood. CDR3: CASSFGGGELEQYF. For the CDR3, the DNA is TGTGCCAGCAGCTTTGGTGGGGGGGAACTCGAGCAGTACTTC.